This T cell receptor beta chain came from a study of blood T cell repertoires in COVID-19. Repertoires were generated with immunoSEQ multiplex PCR, while TCRdb's copy carries only in-frame clones and drops some. The sample holds 95,000 to 150,000 clones, over 75% seen once. The CDR3 has 13 residues. CDR1 and CDR2 (germline): SNHLY, FYNNEI. J gave up 1 base and V 8 bases, and 1 base lay outside the gene matches. This clone was recorded many times. The origin of this receptor is a woman in her 70s with acute or convalescent COVID-19. The sequenced sample consisted of peripheral blood. The V gene is TRBV2, the J gene TRBJ1-5; 8 nucleotides match TRBD1. The CDR3 loop is CASRTGSNQPQHF. The CDR3 DNA reads TGTGCCAGCCGGACAGGGAGCAATCAGCCCCAGCATTTT.